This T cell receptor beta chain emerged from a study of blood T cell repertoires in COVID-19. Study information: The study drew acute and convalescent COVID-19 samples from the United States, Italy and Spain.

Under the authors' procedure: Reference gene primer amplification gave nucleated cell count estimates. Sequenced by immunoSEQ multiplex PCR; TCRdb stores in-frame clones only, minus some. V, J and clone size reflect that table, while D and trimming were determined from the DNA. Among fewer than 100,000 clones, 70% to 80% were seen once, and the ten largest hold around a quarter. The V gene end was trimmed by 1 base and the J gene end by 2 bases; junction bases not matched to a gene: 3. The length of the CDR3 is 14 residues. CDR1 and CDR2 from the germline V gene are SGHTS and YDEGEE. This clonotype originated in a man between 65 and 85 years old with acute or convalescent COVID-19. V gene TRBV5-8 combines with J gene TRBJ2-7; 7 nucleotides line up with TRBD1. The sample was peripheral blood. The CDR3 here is CASSLIGGPYEQYF. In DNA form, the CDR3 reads TGTGCCAGCAGCTTGATAGGGGGCCCCTACGAGCAGTACTTC.